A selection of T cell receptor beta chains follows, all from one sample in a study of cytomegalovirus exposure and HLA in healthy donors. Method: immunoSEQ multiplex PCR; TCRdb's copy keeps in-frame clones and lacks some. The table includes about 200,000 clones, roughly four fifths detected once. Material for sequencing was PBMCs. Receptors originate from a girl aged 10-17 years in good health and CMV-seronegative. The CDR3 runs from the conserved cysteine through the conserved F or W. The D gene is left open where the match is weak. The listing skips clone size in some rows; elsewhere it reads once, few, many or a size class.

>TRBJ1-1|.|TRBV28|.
TGTGCCAGCAGTTTTTGGACAGCAAATAGTAACACTGAAGCTTTCTTT
CASSFWTANSNTEAFF
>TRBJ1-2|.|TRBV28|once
TGTGCCAGCAGTTTGTTCCTATTCAGCACGGAGCATGGCTACACCTTC
CASSLFLFSTEHGYTF
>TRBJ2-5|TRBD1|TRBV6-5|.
TGTGCCAGCAGTTACTTAACAGGGGCAAAAGAGACCCAGTACTTC
CASSYLTGAKETQYF
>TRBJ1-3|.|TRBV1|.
TGCACCAGCAGCGATCCGGGAAACTGGGGAAACACCATATATTTT
CTSSDPGNWGNTIYF
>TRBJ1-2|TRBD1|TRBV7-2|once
TGTGCCAGCAGCTCAACGAGGGGACAGTTTACACCTAACTATGGCTACACCTTC
CASSSTRGQFTPNYGYTF
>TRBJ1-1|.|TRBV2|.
TGTGCCATTTCCCCGGGACACAACACTGAAGCTTTCTTT
CAISPGHNTEAFF
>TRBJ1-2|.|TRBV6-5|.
TGTGCCAGCAGTAGGGGCTGGGGTGGCTACACCTTC
CASSRGWGGYTF
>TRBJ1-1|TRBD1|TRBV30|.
TGTGCCTGGAACACAGGGGGGCCTGAAGCTTTCTTT
CAWNTGGPEAFF
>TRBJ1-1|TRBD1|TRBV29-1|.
TGCAGCGTTGGATACCAGGGGACAGGGGGTGAAGCTTTCTTT
CSVGYQGTGGEAFF
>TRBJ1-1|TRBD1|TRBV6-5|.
TGTGCCAGCAGTTGGACCGGGACAGATACTGAAGCTTTCTTT
CASSWTGTDTEAFF
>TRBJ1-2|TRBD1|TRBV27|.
TGTGCCAGCAGTGTCAGGGGGCTAAATAGAGCTAACTATGGCTACACCTTC
CASSVRGLNRANYGYTF
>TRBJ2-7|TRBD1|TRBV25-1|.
TGTGCCAGCAGAACGGCTGGACAGGGGGCTTACGAGCAGTACTTC
CASRTAGQGAYEQYF
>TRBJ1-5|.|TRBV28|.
TGTGCCAGCAGTTTACTCCAGAGCAATCAGCCCCAGCATTTT
CASSLLQSNQPQHF
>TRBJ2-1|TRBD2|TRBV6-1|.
TGTGCCAGCGACGGGGGGGCCGAGAGTTATTTCTTC
CASDGGAESYFF
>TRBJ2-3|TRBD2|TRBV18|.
TGTGCCAGCTCACTCCAAATCCTTACTAGCGGGGCAGGAGTAAATACGCAGTATTTT
CASSLQILTSGAGVNTQYF
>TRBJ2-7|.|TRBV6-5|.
TGTGCCAGCAGTGAGAATGGCTACGAGCAGTACTTC
CASSENGYEQYF
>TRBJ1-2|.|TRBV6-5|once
TGTGCCAGCAGCGAGGGATCAACAAACTATGGCTACACCTTC
CASSEGSTNYGYTF
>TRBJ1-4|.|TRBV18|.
TGTGCCAGCTCACCCCGCGAGGCTAATGAAAAACTGTTTTTT
CASSPREANEKLFF
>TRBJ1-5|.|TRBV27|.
TGTGCCAGCAGTACGCGGACAGTTTGGAGCAATCAGCCCCAGCATTTT
CASSTRTVWSNQPQHF
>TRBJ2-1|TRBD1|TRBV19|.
TGTGCCAGTAGAGGGGACAGGGTAATCAATGAGCAGTTCTTC
CASRGDRVINEQFF
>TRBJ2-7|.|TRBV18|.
TGTGCCAGCTCAGAGGGCTACGAGCAGTACTTC
CASSEGYEQYF
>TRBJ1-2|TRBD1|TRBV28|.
TGTGCCAGCAGTGAGGGACAGGCTTCTAACTATGGCTACACCTTC
CASSEGQASNYGYTF
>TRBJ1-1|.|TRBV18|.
TGTGCCAGCTCACCGGGCACAGACCAAGACGGCGGGGCTTTCTTT
CASSPGTDQDGGAFF
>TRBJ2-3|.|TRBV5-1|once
TGCGCCAGCAGCTTGGCCTCCAGGGGATACACAGATACGCAGTATTTT
CASSLASRGYTDTQYF
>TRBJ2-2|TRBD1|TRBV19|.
TGTGCCAGTAGTATAAGGACAGGGCCTCGCACCGGGGAGCTGTTTTTT
CASSIRTGPRTGELFF
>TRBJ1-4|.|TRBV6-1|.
TGTGCCAGCAGTGGGACAGCAACTAATGAAAAACTGTTTTTT
CASSGTATNEKLFF
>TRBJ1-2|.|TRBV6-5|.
TGTGCCAGCAGTCCCTCCGACGGGGGGAGCTATGGCTACACCTTC
CASSPSDGGSYGYTF
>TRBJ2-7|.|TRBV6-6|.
TGTGCCAGCAGTTCAACCTCAGTCCACGAGCAGTACTTC
CASSSTSVHEQYF
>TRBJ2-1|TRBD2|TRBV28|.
TGTGCCAGCAGTCTCGAAATAGCGGGAGGGTCCTACAATGAGCAGTTCTTC
CASSLEIAGGSYNEQFF
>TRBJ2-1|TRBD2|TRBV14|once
TGTGCCAGCAGCCCCCTAGCGGGGGGAGGGAATGAGCAGTTCTTC
CASSPLAGGGNEQFF
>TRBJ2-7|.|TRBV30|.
TGTGCCTGGAGGGGCAGGGATGGAGCACCTTACGAGCAGTACTTC
CAWRGRDGAPYEQYF
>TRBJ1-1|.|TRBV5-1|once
TGCGCCAGCAGCTTGATAGGAGCGAACACTGAAGCTTTCTTT
CASSLIGANTEAFF
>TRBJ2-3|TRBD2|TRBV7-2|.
TGTGCCAGCAGCTTCGGCGGGGGAATGGATACGCAGTATTTT
CASSFGGGMDTQYF
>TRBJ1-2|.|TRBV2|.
TGTGCCAGCAGTGAAAACAGAGGAGGAGGCTACACCTTC
CASSENRGGGYTF
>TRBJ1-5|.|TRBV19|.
TGTGCCAGTAGTACGGGGGGGCCTAGCAATCAGCCCCAGCATTTT
CASSTGGPSNQPQHF